The rows below give T cell receptor beta chains drawn from one sample of a study of T cell responses to AZD1222 COVID-19 vaccine. The data were produced by immunoSEQ multiplex PCR, yet TCRdb's version contains in-frame clones alone and is incomplete. The profile covers 100,000 to 150,000 clones, with 90% appearing a single time and roughly 7% taken by the ten largest. Sequencing was performed on peripheral blood, taken on day 0 of AZD1222 vaccination. The origin of the receptors is an adult in good health. Each CDR3 is given with its conserved first and last residue. D genes are given only for firm matches.

d_call: TRBD1; j_call: TRBJ2-7; v_call: TRBV28; cdr3_aa: CASSFPRGQATEEQYF; cdr3_nt: TGTGCCAGCAGCTTTCCACGGGGACAGGCGACGGAAGAGCAGTACTTC
d_call: TRBD2; j_call: TRBJ2-1; v_call: TRBV7-3; cdr3_aa: CASSLIGTSGASSYNEQFF; cdr3_nt: TGTGCCAGCAGCCTTATCGGGACTAGCGGGGCAAGCTCCTACAATGAGCAGTTCTTC
d_call: -; j_call: TRBJ1-4; v_call: TRBV5-1; cdr3_aa: CASSLARGTNEKLFF; cdr3_nt: TGCGCCAGCAGCTTGGCCAGAGGGACTAATGAAAAACTGTTTTTT
d_call: TRBD2; j_call: TRBJ2-1; v_call: TRBV19; cdr3_aa: CASTKGAGGSYNEQFF; cdr3_nt: TGTGCCAGTACCAAAGGAGCGGGAGGCTCCTACAATGAGCAGTTCTTC
d_call: -; j_call: TRBJ2-1; v_call: TRBV6-1; cdr3_aa: CASSERKNNEQFF; cdr3_nt: TGTGCCAGCAGTGAACGAAAAAACAATGAGCAGTTCTTC
d_call: TRBD2; j_call: TRBJ2-7; v_call: TRBV5-1; cdr3_aa: CASRVGGGSPEQYF; cdr3_nt: TGCGCCAGCAGGGTCGGCGGGGGATCTCCCGAGCAGTACTTC
d_call: -; j_call: TRBJ1-1; v_call: TRBV5-8; cdr3_aa: CASRYTGLLNTEAFF; cdr3_nt: TGTGCCAGCAGGTATACGGGACTCTTGAACACTGAAGCTTTCTTT
d_call: -; j_call: TRBJ2-5; v_call: TRBV10-3; cdr3_aa: CAIMNRPQETQYF; cdr3_nt: TGTGCCATCATGAATCGGCCTCAAGAGACCCAGTACTTC
d_call: -; j_call: TRBJ1-5; v_call: TRBV18; cdr3_aa: CASSPPNQPQHF; cdr3_nt: TGTGCCAGCTCACCACCGAATCAGCCCCAGCATTTT
d_call: -; j_call: TRBJ1-5; v_call: TRBV28; cdr3_aa: CASSLWFTPGGNQPQHF; cdr3_nt: TGTGCCAGCAGTTTATGGTTTACCCCGGGGGGCAATCAGCCCCAGCATTTT
d_call: TRBD1; j_call: TRBJ1-5; v_call: TRBV28; cdr3_aa: CASSLGAGTGNQPQHF; cdr3_nt: TGTGCCAGCAGTTTAGGAGCTGGGACAGGGAATCAGCCCCAGCATTTT